This record looks at one T cell receptor beta chain sequence and its context. Which antigen it targets is not known. Qualities for individual bases were not recorded, and no much larger clone is one base off. V loses 0 bases at its end and J loses 3 bases; junction bases beyond the gene matches: 4. The germline V gene yields SGHRS for CDR1 and YFSETQ for CDR2. The CDR3 sequence holds 15 residues, the cysteine and phenylalanine included. Just the 45-base CDR3 DNA is kept, in frame starting at base 1. The receptor library was made with the immunoSEQ multiplex PCR assay. Per the source publication's procedure: To diagnose cytomegalovirus status from the catalog of TCR beta chain sequences, a statistical classification framework was built. As stored in TCRdb, this immuneACCESS dataset retains in-frame rearrangements with V and J assigned. A fraction of the clones does not appear; measured against another copy, unresolved V genes explain less than half of the discrepancy, and the remainder lacks a known reason. The DNA was the basis for D and trimming; V, J and clone size are from that table. The sample table holds about 200,000 clones, of which 70% to 90% were seen once. The ten largest account for 5.5% to 6.5% of the sample.

This entry belongs to a study of cytomegalovirus exposure and HLA in healthy donors (dated by TCRdb to about 2017). In terms of the full investigation: A later analysis indicated that the 90 to 150 validation repertoires were generated on the platform also employed for the 666 repertoires of the first cohort. The study aimed to test whether cataloging public T cell receptors could reveal signatures of past pathogen exposure. Besides the first cohort of 666 subjects, a separate validation cohort made up of roughly 130 different subjects was used. To predict cytomegalovirus infection status, the study combined high-throughput TCR immunosequencing, statistical association of individual TCRs with disease status, and machine learning. Paper-wide results and their limitations: The validation cohort had no HLA typing available for a later analysis, so co-occurrence within that cohort was assessed over all 110 or so repertoires. It was suggested by the authors that the approach could potentially be generalized to other disease states and immunological phenotypes. Cytomegalovirus status was reported to be diagnosed by the classifier with high specificity and sensitivity in both the original and validation cohorts. Of the cluster scores, approximately 95% were above 0 in a later analysis, which found that TCRs clustered in the first cohort also tended to co-occur in the roughly 130 validation repertoires. While some public TCRs were present in many individuals, most TCR sequences turned up only very rarely across donors. In the study, some 160 TCR beta chains were listed as associated with cytomegalovirus. In vitro tests confirmed that a few of the cytomegalovirus-associated TCR beta chains recognize cytomegalovirus antigens.

The donors belonged to the validation cohort of about 120 subjects, which was separate from the approximately 700-subject first cohort. The chain employs TRBV5-1 and TRBJ2-7; TRBD1 agrees with 9 junctional bases. Material: PBMCs. This TCR came from a woman aged 18 to 35 in good health and CMV-seronegative. CDR3 protein: CASSLGTGAIYEQYF. The DNA sequence is TGCGCCAGCAGCTTGGGGACAGGGGCCATCTACGAGCAGTACTTC.